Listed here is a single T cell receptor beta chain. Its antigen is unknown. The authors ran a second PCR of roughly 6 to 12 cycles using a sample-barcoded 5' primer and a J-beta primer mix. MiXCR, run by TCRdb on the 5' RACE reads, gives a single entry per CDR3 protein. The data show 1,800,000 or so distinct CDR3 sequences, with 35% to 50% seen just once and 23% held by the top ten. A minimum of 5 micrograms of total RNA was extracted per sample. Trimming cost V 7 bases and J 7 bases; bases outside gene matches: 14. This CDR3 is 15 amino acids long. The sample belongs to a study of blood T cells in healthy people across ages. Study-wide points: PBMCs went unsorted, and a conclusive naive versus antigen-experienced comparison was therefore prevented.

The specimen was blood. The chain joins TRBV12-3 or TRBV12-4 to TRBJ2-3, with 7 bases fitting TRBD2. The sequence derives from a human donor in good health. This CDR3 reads CASILGGTTLNTQYF. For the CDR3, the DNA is TGTGCCAGCATCTTGGGGGGGACCACCTTAAATACGCAGTATTTT.